The 27 T cell receptor beta chains below were found in one sample sequenced in a study of T cells in Graves' hyperthyroidism and ophthalmopathy. TCR beta CDR3 region amplification was performed from RNA transcripts. The HTBI primer set was used in a first-round RT-PCR of the TCR CDR3. Using its own MiXCR run on the multiplex PCR reads, TCRdb lists one record per CDR3 protein. The sample lists 660,000 or so distinct CDR3 sequences, just under 45% seen once, with less than 9% in the top ten. Sequences were obtained from peripheral blood or thyroid tissue (not recorded which). The receptors derive from an adult man with Graves' disease, either hyperthyroidism or ophthalmopathy (not recorded which).

This clonotype was seen more than once but under ten times. This chain links TRBV20-1 with TRBJ1-1; D is perhaps TRBD1 (6 bases). Germline CDR1 is DFQATT and CDR2 is SNEGSKA (reference sequence). CDR3 size: 13 residues. The CDR3 sequence: CSTRGGRNTEAFF. For the CDR3, the DNA is TGCAGCACCAGAGGGGGGAGGAACACTGAAGCTTTCTTT.

A remark on this clonotype: An end of the junction does not agree with germline; a read error may underlie this. The J gene is TRBJ2-2, the V gene TRBV2; 14 nucleotides align to TRBD2. This CDR3 region has 17 residues. The germline V gene has CDR1 SNHLY and CDR2 FYNNEI. The CDR3 coding sequence is TGTGCCAGCAGCGAAGGAGGGACTAGCGGGAGAACCGGGGAGCTGTTTTTT. Its protein product is CASSEGGTSGRTGELFF. The variable domain in full, with the rest retrieved from reference TRBV2 and TRBJ2-2, is EPEVTQTPSHQVTQMGQEVILRCVPISNHLYFYWYRQILGQKVEFLVSFYNNEISEKSEIFDDQFSVERPDGSNFTLKIRSTKLEDSAMYFCASSEGGTSGRTGELFFGEGSRLTVL.

The chain employs TRBV2 and TRBJ2-2, with TRBD1 identical over 11 bases. The V gene end was trimmed by 9 bases and the J gene end by 5 bases; junction bases not matched to a gene: 11. CDR3 length: 16 amino acids. Germline V gives CDR1 SNHLY, CDR2 FYNNEI. CDR3 sequence reads: CASTTTGDRGTGELFF. The CDR3 DNA sequence: TGTGCCAGTACTACCACCGGGGACAGGGGGACCGGGGAGCTGTTTTTT. Variable domain in full (rest from reference TRBV2 and TRBJ2-2): EPEVTQTPSHQVTQMGQEVILRCVPISNHLYFYWYRQILGQKVEFLVSFYNNEISEKSEIFDDQFSVERPDGSNFTLKIRSTKLEDSAMYFCASTTTGDRGTGELFFGEGSRLTVL.

This clonotype was seen only once. The chain has TRBV7-8 and TRBJ2-5; TRBD2 matches at 10 bases. This CDR3 region has 16 residues. The ends lost 4 bases at V and 2 bases at J; junction bases unmatched: 7. The germline CDR1 and CDR2 sequences are SGHVS and FQNEAQ. The CDR3 here is CASSSGTSAQQETQYF. CDR3 sequence (DNA): TGTGCCAGCAGCTCAGGGACTAGCGCCCAACAAGAGACCCAGTACTTC.

This clonotype was counted many times. V is TRBV7-2 and J is TRBJ2-5; unclear D gene. Germline CDR1 and CDR2: SGHTA and FQGNSA. This CDR3 contains 14 residues. The germline V and J ends were trimmed by 4 bases and 4 bases, with 13 bases remaining between them. The CDR3 DNA is TGTGCCAGCAGCTCCCCGCCAGCCGGAGAGACCCAGTACTTC. It translates to CASSSPPAGETQYF.

On this clonotype itself: A clone one base away is much larger, so this may be a read error. V is TRBV11-3 and J is TRBJ2-5, with unresolved D. Germline V gene data show CDR1 as SGHNT and CDR2 as YENEEA. This CDR3 comprises 13 residues. CDR3 region: CASSLDPQKTQYF. DNA of the CDR3: TGTGCCAGCAGCTTAGATCCCCAAAAGACCCAGTACTTC.

This clonotype was seen repeatedly, ten times or more. The V call is TRBV2, the J call TRBJ2-7; no definite D call. CDR3 length equals 13 residues. V dropped 6 bases and J dropped 7 bases, with 16 bases sitting between them. Germline CDR1 SNHLY, CDR2 FYNNEI. This CDR3 is CASSVGSGREQYF. The CDR3 DNA reads as TGTGCCAGCAGCGTTGGCTCCGGACGGGAGCAGTACTTC. Full variable domain (rest looked up from reference TRBV2 and TRBJ2-7): EPEVTQTPSHQVTQMGQEVILRCVPISNHLYFYWYRQILGQKVEFLVSFYNNEISEKSEIFDDQFSVERPDGSNFTLKIRSTKLEDSAMYFCASSVGSGREQYFGPGTRLTVT.

Comments on this clonotype: Sequence at one end of the junction differs from germline and may be a read error. V usage is TRBV19 and J usage is TRBJ1-1; no definite D call. CDR1 and CDR2 from the germline V gene are LNHDA and SQIVND (reference sequence). The CDR3 loop spans 12 amino acids. The CDR3 loop reads CASNPRGDEAFF. CDR3 in DNA: TGTGCCAGTAACCCACGCGGGGATGAAGCCTTCTTT.

The chain couples TRBV20-1 to TRBJ1-5; D uncertain. V was trimmed by 6 bases and J by 4 bases, leaving 16 bases between them. The CDR3 has 14 residues. CDR1 DFQATT and CDR2 SNEGSKA come from the germline V gene (reference sequence). The CDR3 DNA sequence: TGCAGTGCGCTACTAGGGTCACTAAATCAGCCCCAGCATTTT. Translated: CSALLGSLNQPQHF.

The chain uses TRBV19 and TRBJ1-5, with D possibly matching TRBD1 (5 bases). This CDR3 region has 15 residues. The germline V and J ends were trimmed by 8 bases and 0 bases, with 14 bases remaining between them. Per germline, CDR1 LNHDA and CDR2 SQIVND (reference sequence). CDR3 loop: CASASGTVSNQPQHF. The CDR3 nucleotides are TGTGCCAGTGCATCCGGGACGGTTAGCAATCAGCCCCAGCATTTT.

This clonotype has at least ten counts. The gene calls are TRBV24-1 and TRBJ1-2; perhaps TRBD1 as D (6 bases). V lost 3 bases and J lost 8, with 15 bases in between. The V gene's germline CDR1 is KGHDR and CDR2 SFDVKD. This CDR3 spans 14 amino acids. In DNA, the CDR3 is TGTGCCACCAGTGATACCACAGGGCCGCACGGCTACACCTTC. It is translated as CATSDTTGPHGYTF.

This clonotype was counted between two and nine times. The chain couples TRBV20-1 to TRBJ1-4; TRBD1 aligns across 7 bases. The junction had 8 bases not matched to a gene; V was cut back by 3 bases and J by 4 bases. In germline, CDR1 is DFQATT, CDR2 SNEGSKA (reference sequence). The CDR3 has 15 amino acids. CDR3 sequence (DNA): TGCAGTGCTAGGGTACCGACAGGGATTAATGAAAAACTGTTTTTT. Translation gives CSARVPTGINEKLFF.

The V and J genes are TRBV14 and TRBJ1-2, with D uncertain. The CDR3 has 14 amino acids. Germline V lookup: CDR1 SGHDN, CDR2 FVKESK. With 0 bases removed from V and 4 bases from J, the gap between germline ends came to 9 bases. The CDR3 reads CASSQDPSGYGYTF. DNA for the CDR3: TGTGCCAGCAGCCAAGATCCCTCGGGCTATGGCTACACCTTC.

As regards this clonotype: The CDR3 does not end in the conserved phenylalanine or tryptophan, so this is likely a read error. The V gene is TRBV2, the J gene TRBJ2-5, with 8 bases that match TRBD1. CDR1 is SNHLY and CDR2 is FYNNEI in the germline V gene. Unmatched junction bases numbered 11, after V lost 5 bases and J lost 3 bases. The CDR3 is 16 amino acids. CDR3 residues: CASSLRTGTGKETQYL. The CDR3 DNA follows: TGTGCCAGCAGTCTTCGTACCGGGACAGGCAAAGAGACCCAGTACCTC.

This clonotype was counted a few times. CDR3 amino acids: CASSFSPQGSTNEKLFF. The DNA of the CDR3 is TGTGCCAGCAGCTTCTCACCCCAGGGGTCGACTAATGAAAAACTGTTTTTT. The chain employs TRBV7-9 and TRBJ1-4; D is possibly TRBD1 (6 bases). V was pared by 3 bases and J by 2 bases, with 16 bases between. The CDR3 runs 17 residues. The germline V gene encodes CDR1 SEHNR and CDR2 FQNEAQ (reference sequence).

The chain uses TRBV28 and TRBJ1-5; TRBD1 is a possible D gene (5 bases). The germline gives CDR1 MDHEN, CDR2 SYDVKM. Trimming removed 4 bases from V and 2 bases from J, with 27 bases in between. The CDR3 consists of 20 residues. CDR3 in amino acids: CASSSQDRTFDPMGNQPQHF. The DNA for the CDR3 is TGTGCCAGCAGTTCCCAGGATAGGACATTCGACCCGATGGGCAATCAGCCCCAGCATTTT.

As regards this clonotype: A read error is possible here, since a much larger clone lies one base away. The chain carries TRBV7-8 and TRBJ1-5; D perhaps matches TRBD1 (5 bases). In germline, CDR1 is SGHVS, CDR2 FQNEAQ. This CDR3 comprises 14 residues. CDR3 nucleotides: TGTGCCAGCAGCTTAATAGGGGTAAATCAGCTCCAGCATTTT. Protein sequence: CASSLIGVNQLQHF.

This clonotype has a handful of counts. The V call is TRBV6-6, the J call TRBJ1-2, with D unresolved. The germline V and J ends were trimmed by 2 bases and 3 bases, with 7 bases remaining between them. The CDR3 length is 13 residues. Germline V gives CDR1 MNHNY, CDR2 SVGAGI (reference sequence). CDR3 loop: CASSYIPYYGYTF. The DNA of the CDR3 is TGTGCCAGCAGTTACATCCCTTACTATGGCTACACCTTC.

This rearrangement joins TRBV6-1 to TRBJ1-2, with D possibly TRBD1 on 5 matching bases. Trimming took 5 bases from V and 7 from J, leaving 14 bases between them. Germline CDR1 is MNHNS and CDR2 is SASEGT. The CDR3 spans 13 residues. The CDR3 reads CASSWGKSRGYTF. CDR3 in DNA: TGTGCCAGCAGTTGGGGCAAGAGCCGTGGCTACACCTTC.

This chain uses TRBV14 with TRBJ2-7; 8 positions match TRBD1. V lost 1 base, J lost 3 bases, and 5 bases stayed unmatched. Germline loops: CDR1 SGHDN, CDR2 FVKESK. CDR3 length: 15 residues. CDR3 in amino acids: CASSQATGEFYEQYF. In DNA, the CDR3 is TGTGCCAGCAGCCAAGCGACAGGGGAATTCTACGAGCAGTACTTC. Drawing the rest from reference TRBV14 and TRBJ2-7, the complete variable domain is EAGVTQFPSHSVIEKGQTVTLRCDPISGHDNLYWYRRVMGKEIKFLLHFVKESKQDESGMPNNRFLAERTGGTYSTLKVQPAELEDSGVYFCASSQATGEFYEQYFGPGTRLTVT.

The rearrangement uses TRBV25-1 and TRBJ1-6, with 8 bases matching TRBD1. The CDR3 has 14 residues. CDR1 is MGHDK and CDR2 is SYGVNS in the germline V gene. After removal of 8 bases from V and 7 bases from J, the junction contained 7 bases not matched to a gene. The CDR3 reads CASDRGVENSPLHF. The CDR3, as DNA: TGTGCCAGCGACAGGGGCGTCGAGAATTCACCCCTCCACTTT.

This clonotype has at least ten counts. V usage is TRBV29-1 and J usage is TRBJ2-7; D gene uncertain. Germline assignment: CDR1 SQVTM and CDR2 ANQGSEA. The ends were cut back, 0 bases at V and 4 bases at J, with 7 bases in the middle. This CDR3 spans 12 amino acids. The CDR3 DNA reads as TGCAGCGTTGAAGACCACGGATACGAGCAGTACTTC. Translating gives CSVEDHGYEQYF.

The CDR3 sequence is CASSSGTLAYTGELFF. The DNA for the CDR3 is TGCGCCAGCAGCTCAGGCACCCTCGCCTACACCGGGGAGCTGTTTTTT. The J gene is TRBJ2-2, the V gene TRBV5-1; D is unclear. Trimming took off 3 bases at V and 3 bases at J, with 15 bases between the two ends. This CDR3 is 16 amino acids long. CDR1 is SGHRS, CDR2 YFSETQ, per germline.

V and J are TRBV7-3 and TRBJ2-2; tentative D call: TRBD2 (6 bases). This CDR3 is 15 amino acids long. V gave up 3 bases and J gave up 8 bases, with 16 bases separating them. Germline CDR1 reads SGHTA; CDR2 reads FQGTGA. The CDR3 loop reads CASSLLDPGAGELFF. The CDR3 coding sequence is TGTGCCAGCAGCTTGCTAGACCCGGGAGCGGGGGAGCTGTTTTTT.

The genes are TRBV10-3 and TRBJ1-6; D possibly corresponds to TRBD1 (5 bases). The CDR3 is 15 residues long. The V and J ends lost 4 bases and 7 bases respectively, with 14 bases between them. Germline CDR1 is ENHRY and CDR2 is SYGVKD. The CDR3 protein is CAISGASGRNSPLHF. For the CDR3, the DNA is TGTGCCATCAGTGGCGCCTCGGGACGAAATTCACCCCTCCACTTT.

V gene TRBV9 combines with J gene TRBJ1-1; maybe TRBD1 (6 bases). Deletions cut 3 bases from V and 7 bases from J, with 13 bases between. Germline V gives CDR1 SGDLS, CDR2 YYNGEE. This CDR3 has 13 residues. CDR3 protein: CASSAGDIDEAFF. The CDR3 DNA reads as TGTGCCAGCAGCGCTGGGGACATAGATGAAGCTTTCTTT.

This clonotype was observed a few times. The chain combines TRBV20-1 with TRBJ1-2; D ambiguous. The CDR3 covers 12 residues. The germline V gene encodes CDR1 DFQATT and CDR2 SNEGSKA (reference sequence). Deletions cut 4 bases from V and 5 bases from J, with 11 bases between. The CDR3 coding sequence is TGCAGTGCTAACGTTCTAGGTTATGGCTACACCTTC. As protein: CSANVLGYGYTF.